This T cell receptor (beta chain) originates from a study of Ad26.COV2.S vaccination and SARS-CoV-2 variants. At the level of the study: Once, or twice with 56 days between doses, Ad26.COV2.S was given intramuscularly. Overall study findings and caveats: The TCR breadth and depth analyses may have understated or missed part of the total T cell responses. Spike-specific responses of CD8+ and CD4+ T cells were reported to display substantial breadth after vaccination.

As to treatment: approximately 18 received Ad26.COV2.S at low or high dose, single or two shots; roughly five received placebo; per-sample allocation not given. Sample collection was performed on day 63 after the first vaccine or placebo injection. Libraries were prepared by immunoSEQ multiplex PCR; TCRdb keeps only in-frame clonotypes and omits some of them. The repertoire has more than 400,000 clones, 92% of them found once; the top ten carry roughly 1.7%. Germline CDR1 is ENHRY and CDR2 is SYGVKD. CDR3 length: 15 residues. After removal of 6 bases from V and 8 bases from J, the junction contained 8 bases not matched to a gene. This clone was detected only once. What it binds is unknown.

This specimen consisted of peripheral blood, obtained in a trial of Ad26.COV2.S vaccine versus placebo. V gene TRBV10-3 combines with J gene TRBJ2-1; TRBD2 aligns across 12 bases. The sequence was collected from a person between 18 and 59 years old who received the Ad26.COV2.S COVID-19 vaccine or a placebo. As DNA, the CDR3 is TGTGCCATCAGACCTAGCGGGGGGGCCGCAGATGAGCAGTTCTTC. This sequence encodes CAIRPSGGAADEQFF.